Below, 20 T cell receptor beta chains from the same sample are listed, as sequenced in a study of cytomegalovirus exposure and HLA in healthy donors. Researchers ran the PCR with 60 Vbeta and 13 Jbeta primers. Libraries were prepared by immunoSEQ multiplex PCR; TCRdb keeps only in-frame clonotypes and omits some of them. The sample lists 200,000 or so clones; around 86% were seen once. Sequencing was carried out using PBMCs. These TCRs come from a woman between 50 and 59 years old in good health and CMV-seropositive.

The rearrangement links TRBV9 to TRBJ2-1, with TRBD2 as a possible D gene (5 bases). Germline V gives CDR1 SGDLS, CDR2 YYNGEE. The V end lost 1 base, the J end lost 13 bases, and 15 bases lay between the germline ends. The CDR3 has 13 residues. CDR3 DNA: TGTGCCAGCAGCGTATCGGAAGAGGGCAATCAGTTCTTC. Translation gives CASSVSEEGNQFF.

This rearrangement joins TRBV7-8 to TRBJ2-5; 12 positions agree with TRBD2. The DNA matches TRBJ2-7 better at its end, which makes the J call doubtful. CDR3 length: 15 residues. Germline assignment: CDR1 SGHVS and CDR2 FQNEAQ. Here the CDR3 DNA reads TGTGCCAGCACAAGACTAGCGGGAGTTGTCGACGAGCAGTACTTC. It translates to CASTRLAGVVDEQYF.

This chain uses TRBV29-1 with TRBJ2-3, with TRBD1 as a possible D gene (6 bases). Germline CDR1 reads SQVTM; CDR2 reads ANQGSEA. Trimming stripped 5 bases from V and 1 base from J, with 10 bases between. This CDR3 is 13 amino acids long. CDR3 nucleotides: TGCAGCGTTCCGCCAGGGGGCACAGATACGCAGTATTTT. Translated, it gives CSVPPGGTDTQYF.

A word on this clone: Other DNA sequences in the same sample also yield this CDR3. J is TRBJ2-7 and V is TRBV28; no firm D call. This CDR3 spans 14 amino acids. V was clipped by 3 bases and J by 1 base, with 10 bases between them. In germline, CDR1 is MDHEN, CDR2 SYDVKM. CDR3 protein: CASSFGGSSYEQYF. Written as DNA, the CDR3 is TGTGCCAGCAGTTTTGGTGGCAGTTCCTACGAGCAGTACTTC.

The V and J genes are TRBV27 and TRBJ2-7; 7 bases line up with TRBD1. With 2 bases clipped from V and 3 bases from J, the junction kept 4 bases outside the gene matches. This CDR3 has 14 amino acids. The germline V gene has CDR1 MNHEY and CDR2 SMNVEV (reference sequence). For the CDR3, the DNA is TGTGCCAGCAGTTTACGACAGGGTGTCTACGAGCAGTACTTC. Its protein is CASSLRQGVYEQYF.

Notes on this clone: The junction does not match germline at one end; this may be a read error. The V gene is TRBV10-3, the J gene TRBJ2-6, with TRBD2 identical over 7 bases. CDR1 is ENHRY and CDR2 is SYGVKD in the germline V gene. The CDR3 sequence is 14 residues long. CDR3 DNA sequence: TGTGCCATCCGGGGGGACTCTGGGGCCAACGTCCCGACTTTC. Its translation is CAIRGDSGANVPTF.

Only one count was recorded for this clone. J is TRBJ2-5 and V is TRBV6-6, with 7 bases fitting TRBD2. The CDR3 loop spans 15 amino acids. Germline CDR1 MNHNY, CDR2 SVGAGI (reference sequence). The junction had 8 bases not matched to a gene; V was cut back by 7 bases and J by 0 bases. The DNA of the CDR3 is TGTGCCAGCACCCAAATGGGGGGGGACCAAGAGACCCAGTACTTC. It specifies CASTQMGGDQETQYF.

This clone was detected only once. V and J are TRBV6-5 and TRBJ2-7; 7 bases align to TRBD1. Trimming at V came to 4 bases and at J to 5 bases, leaving 8 bases not matched to a gene. Germline CDR1 and CDR2: MNHEY and SVGAGI. The CDR3 is 14 amino acids. In DNA form, the CDR3 reads TGTGCCAGCAGTTCCCCCCCCAGGGGGAACGAGCAGTACTTC. Encoded protein: CASSSPPRGNEQYF.

The CDR3 nucleotides read TGTGCCAGCAGCTTAGGGAGGGCTGAAGCTTTCTTT. This encodes CASSLGRAEAFF. This chain joins TRBV11-2 and TRBJ1-1, with D hard to call. Trimming left V 1 base short and J 6 bases short, with 6 bases between. This CDR3 contains 12 residues. Per germline, CDR1 SGHAT and CDR2 FQNNGV.

CDR3 amino acids: CSVSLTSADTQYF. The CDR3 bases are TGCAGCGTTAGCTTGACTAGCGCAGATACGCAGTATTTT. The chain joins TRBV29-1 to TRBJ2-3; 8 bases are shared with TRBD2. Per the germline V gene, CDR1 is SQVTM and CDR2 is ANQGSEA. CDR3 length equals 13 residues. With V trimmed by 5 bases and J by 4 bases, 5 bases remained unmatched.

The chain recombines TRBV28 with TRBJ2-5; D is possibly TRBD1 (5 bases). The J call is doubtful: the DNA matches TRBJ2-7 better. Germline V gene data show CDR1 as MDHEN and CDR2 as SYDVKM. The CDR3 is 12 amino acids. The CDR3 DNA is TGTGCCACCAGCCGACTTAGGGGCGAGCAGTACTTC. This encodes CATSRLRGEQYF.

A word on this clone: The junction shows a germline mismatch at one end, possibly a read error. The rearrangement uses TRBV10-3 and TRBJ1-5, with D unclear. Per the germline V gene, CDR1 is ENHRY and CDR2 is SYGVKD. CDR3 length equals 16 residues. CDR3 DNA sequence: TGTGCCATCGGTGAGTCGTTCAGGCTTGATAATCAGCCCCAGCATTTT. Translating gives CAIGESFRLDNQPQHF.

This clone was seen only a few times. This chain links TRBV5-1 with TRBJ1-3; the match to TRBD1 covers 7 bases. The V gene's germline CDR1 is SGHRS and CDR2 YFSETQ. J gave up 2 bases and V 3 bases, and 5 bases lay outside the gene matches. This CDR3 spans 15 amino acids. CDR3 sequence reads: CASSSGQATGNTIYF. CDR3 DNA: TGCGCCAGCAGCTCCGGACAGGCTACTGGAAACACCATATATTTT. Filled out from reference TRBV5-1 and TRBJ1-3, the complete variable domain reads KAGVTQTPRYLIKTRGQQVTLSCSPISGHRSVSWYQQTPGQGLQFLFEYFSETQRNKGNFPGRFSGRQFSNSRSEMNVSTLELGDSALYLCASSSGQATGNTIYFGEGSWLTVV.

The chain joins TRBV6-1 to TRBJ1-5; TRBD1 is a possible D gene (6 bases). The V gene's germline CDR1 is MNHNS and CDR2 SASEGT. This CDR3 is built from 14 residues. Trimming shortened V by 5 bases and J by 1 base, and 9 bases separated the two germline ends. The CDR3 protein is CASSWTASNQPQHF. The CDR3 nucleotides are TGTGCCAGCAGTTGGACAGCGAGCAATCAGCCCCAGCATTTT.

About this clone itself: One end of the junction does not line up with germline, which may come from a read error. The CDR3 DNA follows: TGTTCCAGCAGCTTAGCCGGGGATGGTCCCCAAGAGACCCAGTACTTC. This codes for CSSSLAGDGPQETQYF. The gene calls are TRBV7-9 and TRBJ2-5, with D possibly being TRBD2 (5 bases). This CDR3 region has 16 residues. Germline CDR1 and CDR2: SEHNR and FQNEAQ (reference sequence).

The chain couples TRBV19 to TRBJ1-6, with TRBD1 matching 8 bases. The CDR3 is 17 amino acids. The germline V gene encodes CDR1 LNHDA and CDR2 SQIVND (reference sequence). After removal of 5 bases from V and 4 bases from J, the junction contained 10 bases not matched to a gene. The CDR3 loop reads CASSDNRGNYYNSPLHF. For the CDR3, the DNA is TGTGCCAGTAGTGATAACAGGGGGAACTATTATAATTCACCCCTCCACTTT. The whole variable domain, filled in from reference TRBV19 and TRBJ1-6, reads DGGITQSPKYLFRKEGQNVTLSCEQNLNHDAMYWYRQDPGQGLRLIYYSQIVNDFQKGDIAEGYSVSREKKESFPLTVTSAQKNPTAFYLCASSDNRGNYYNSPLHFGNGTRLTVT.

V and J are TRBV5-8 and TRBJ2-2; D is unclear. This CDR3 spans 15 amino acids. CDR1 is SGHTS and CDR2 is YDEGEE in the germline V gene. Trimming pared 0 bases from V and 0 bases from J, leaving 6 bases between. The CDR3 DNA follows: TGTGCCAGCAGCTTGGGAGACACGAACACCGGGGAGCTGTTTTTT. Encoded protein: CASSLGDTNTGELFF.

The chain combines TRBV6-1 with TRBJ1-1; weak D call: TRBD1 (6 bases). CDR1 and CDR2 (germline): MNHNS, SASEGT. This CDR3 has 15 amino acids. V was cut by 11 bases and J by 8 bases, with 27 bases left in between. The CDR3 region has the DNA TGTGCCCTAAAACAGAGTCCTGGGGGCATCACCGAAGCTTTCTTT. Its protein is CALKQSPGGITEAFF.

The J gene is TRBJ2-5, the V gene TRBV4-1; TRBD2 matches at 15 bases. V trimming: 3 bases; J trimming: 10 bases; junction bases outside the gene matches: 6. The CDR3 is 15 residues long. Germline CDR1 and CDR2: MGHRA and YSYEKL. The chain's CDR3 is CASSQWTSGGVRQYF. The DNA of the CDR3 is TGCGCCAGCAGCCAGTGGACTAGCGGGGGGGTGCGCCAGTACTTC.

The CDR3 coding sequence is TGCACCAGCAGCCGGCTACCCCAGCGGGAGGGCCTAATGGATAGCACAGATACGCAGTATTTT. This gives the protein CTSSRLPQREGLMDSTDTQYF. The genes are TRBV1 and TRBJ2-3; the table's D call of TRBD2 was not tested on the DNA. TRBV1 is assigned pseudogene status. The CDR3 sequence is 21 residues long.